These 21 T cell receptor beta chains share one sample of origin, sequenced in a study of CD8 T cells in ankylosing spondylitis. Study-level results: Roughly 8 highly homologous variants made up a TCR beta motif, and this motif appeared characteristic of ankylosing spondylitis blood.

TCRdb reprocessed the 5' RACE reads via MiXCR and lists one record per CDR3 protein. This sample has 750,000 to 850,000 distinct CDR3 sequences, with about 10% found just once. What these receptors recognize is not known. Sequenced sample: blood, either unsorted or a sorted T cell fraction (not recorded which). The receptors shown here come from a male donor with ankylosing spondylitis.

Only a few counts were recorded for this clonotype. The rearrangement joins TRBV10-2 to TRBJ1-4; weak D call: TRBD1 (5 bases). The CDR3 runs 15 residues. Germline V gives CDR1 WSHSY, CDR2 SAAADI. V lost 6 bases, J lost 0 bases, and 11 bases lay in between. This chain's CDR3 is CASRRGVTTNEKLFF. The CDR3 region has the DNA TGCGCCAGCAGGAGGGGCGTCACAACTAATGAAAAACTGTTTTTT.

This sequence joins TRBV5-6 and TRBJ2-1; 7 bases align to TRBD2. The length of the CDR3 is 13 residues. The V segment lost 3 bases and the J segment 10 bases; nucleotides outside the gene matches: 7. The germline V gene encodes CDR1 SGHDT and CDR2 YYEEEE. The CDR3, as DNA: TGTGCCAGCAGCTCCGATGCCGGGGGGGAGCAGTTCTTC. It yields the protein CASSSDAGGEQFF.

This clonotype was detected only a few times. CDR3 protein: CASSAPGPLNTEAFF. The DNA of the CDR3 is TGTGCCAGCAGCGCCCCGGGGCCTTTGAACACTGAAGCTTTCTTT. The chain carries TRBV7-9 and TRBJ1-1, with D maybe TRBD1 (5 bases). CDR1 and CDR2 (germline): SEHNR, FQNEAQ (reference sequence). Between the trimmed V and J ends, which lost 5 bases and 0 bases, there was a span of 13 bases. CDR3 size: 15 residues.

There are a few counts of this clonotype. Here the CDR3 DNA reads TGTGCCAGCAGCTTCGACAGGGCCCAGTTCTTC. Amino acid sequence: CASSFDRAQFF. V gene TRBV7-2 combines with J gene TRBJ2-1; TRBD1 agrees at 7 bases. Looked up from germline, CDR1 is SGHTA and CDR2 is FQGNSA. This CDR3 has 11 amino acids. The V gene end was trimmed by 3 bases and the J gene end by 13 bases; junction bases not matched to a gene: 3.

CDR3 sequence reads: CASSPGSLATNNEQFF. DNA of the CDR3: TGTGCCAGCTCACCAGGCTCTCTAGCGACGAACAATGAGCAGTTCTTC. The gene calls are TRBV18 and TRBJ2-1, with D perhaps TRBD2 (6 bases). Trimming shortened V by 2 bases and J by 5 bases, and 16 bases separated the two germline ends. The CDR3 is made up of 16 amino acids. Germline lookup yields CDR1 KGHSH and CDR2 LQKENI.

This clonotype was seen a few times. V is TRBV10-3 and J is TRBJ2-2; 7 positions agree with TRBD1. The ends lost 6 bases at V and 2 bases at J; junction bases unmatched: 3. Germline V gene sequence: CDR1 ENHRY, CDR2 SYGVKD. The CDR3 length is 14 residues. CDR3 region: CAIRGTANTGELFF. CDR3 DNA sequence: TGTGCCATCAGGGGGACAGCCAACACCGGGGAGCTGTTTTTT.

There are a few counts of this clonotype. The genes are TRBV7-2 and TRBJ1-2; D not certain. This CDR3 region has 13 residues. V shed 0 bases and J shed 8 bases, with 10 bases lying between them. In germline, CDR1 is SGHTA, CDR2 FQGNSA. The CDR3 sequence: CASSLALTSGYTF. CDR3 DNA sequence: TGTGCCAGCAGCTTAGCGCTAACGTCGGGCTACACCTTC.

This clonotype has just a few counts. The chain has TRBV29-1 and TRBJ1-2; D is undetermined. CDR3 size: 13 residues. V was pared by 0 bases and J by 7 bases, with 12 bases between. Germline lookup yields CDR1 SQVTM and CDR2 ANQGSEA. In nucleotides, the CDR3 is TGCAGCGTTGAAGATCCCGGACGCGCTGGCTACACCTTC. Its protein is CSVEDPGRAGYTF.

This clonotype was seen repeatedly, ten times or more. The V call is TRBV29-1, the J call TRBJ1-1; no clear D. V was trimmed by 4 bases and J by 3 bases, leaving 15 bases between them. The CDR3 totals 14 residues. The V gene's germline CDR1 is SQVTM and CDR2 ANQGSEA. In nucleotides, the CDR3 is TGCAGCGTTGGGCGGAGATTGATGGACACTGAAGCTTTCTTT. Protein: CSVGRRLMDTEAFF. Looking up the rest from reference TRBV29-1 and TRBJ1-1 gives the full variable domain: SAVISQKPSRDICQRGTSLTIQCQVDSQVTMMFWYRQQPGQSLTLIATANQGSEATYESGFVIDKFPISRPNLTFSTLTVSNMSPEDSSIYLCSVGRRLMDTEAFFGQGTRLTVV.

This clonotype was seen a few times. The gene calls are TRBV29-1 and TRBJ2-7; perhaps TRBD1 as D (5 bases). Trimming pared 2 bases from V and 3 bases from J, leaving 17 bases between. Looked up from germline, CDR1 is SQVTM and CDR2 is ANQGSEA. This CDR3 is built from 15 residues. CDR3 protein: CSVERAHSGFYEQYF. In nucleotides, the CDR3 is TGCAGCGTTGAACGCGCACACTCAGGGTTCTACGAGCAGTACTTC.

V usage is TRBV6-2 or TRBV6-3 and J usage is TRBJ2-3, with D maybe TRBD2 (6 bases). From germline, CDR1 is MNHEY and CDR2 SVGEGT. V gave up 2 bases and J gave up 4 bases, with 13 bases separating them. The length of the CDR3 is 15 residues. CDR3 sequence: CASSYVAQRADTQYF. The CDR3 DNA is TGTGCCAGCAGTTACGTGGCGCAGCGGGCAGATACGCAGTATTTT.

The sample holds a few counts of this clonotype. The V and J genes are TRBV12-3 or TRBV12-4 and TRBJ2-5; no definite D call. The CDR3 extends over 12 amino acids. The V and J ends lost 5 bases and 3 bases respectively, with 7 bases between them. The CDR3, as DNA: TGTGCCAGCAGTCGCCTTGAAGAGACCCAGTACTTC. Residues: CASSRLEETQYF.

This clonotype was counted only a few times. This chain uses TRBV6-5 with TRBJ2-5; D unclear. Between the trimmed V and J ends, which lost 4 bases and 3 bases, there was a span of 9 bases. The germline V gene encodes CDR1 MNHEY and CDR2 SVGAGI. The CDR3 totals 13 residues. CDR3 residues: CASSSLVEETQYF. CDR3 nucleotide sequence: TGTGCCAGCAGTTCCTTGGTGGAAGAGACCCAGTACTTC.

This clonotype showed up just a few times. CDR3: CASSTRRDSYNEQFF. The CDR3 bases are TGTGCCAGCAGCACCCGACGGGACTCCTACAATGAGCAGTTCTTC. The gene calls are TRBV9 and TRBJ2-1, with D tentatively TRBD2 (5 bases). CDR3 length: 15 amino acids. The germline gives CDR1 SGDLS, CDR2 YYNGEE. V shed 4 bases and J shed 0 bases, with 11 bases lying between them.

The rearrangement uses TRBV9 and TRBJ2-5; unclear D gene. Germline V gives CDR1 SGDLS, CDR2 YYNGEE. V was cut by 3 bases and J by 7 bases, with 7 bases left in between. CDR3 length: 11 residues. The CDR3 DNA reads as TGTGCCAGCAGCGCTAGTGGGACCCAGTACTTC. Translation: CASSASGTQYF.

This clonotype was observed a few times. V usage is TRBV9 and J usage is TRBJ1-1, with 7 bases aligning to TRBD1. The CDR3 covers 13 residues. Germline-derived CDR1 and CDR2 are SGDLS and YYNGEE. J gave up 4 bases and V 5 bases, and 5 bases lay outside the gene matches. This CDR3 is CASRQQGSTEAFF. In DNA, the CDR3 is TGTGCCAGCAGACAACAGGGGTCCACTGAAGCTTTCTTT. The full variable domain, with the rest looked up from reference TRBV9 and TRBJ1-1, is DSGVTQTPKHLITATGQRVTLRCSPRSGDLSVYWYQQSLDQGLQFLIQYYNGEERAKGNILERFSAQQFPDLHSELNLSSLELGDSALYFCASRQQGSTEAFFGQGTRLTVV.

The chain is built from TRBV20-1 and TRBJ2-5, with 14 nucleotides matching TRBD2. The germline V gene has CDR1 DFQATT and CDR2 SNEGSKA (reference sequence). Trimming removed 7 bases from V and 4 bases from J; junction bases left unmatched: 5. This CDR3 comprises 14 residues. The CDR3 spells CSVKGTSGRETQYF. CDR3 nucleotides: TGCAGTGTTAAGGGGACTAGCGGGAGAGAGACCCAGTACTTC.

This clonotype was counted between two and nine times. The chain combines TRBV11-2 with TRBJ2-5, with D possibly matching TRBD2 (6 bases). From germline, CDR1 is SGHAT and CDR2 FQNNGV. With 1 base removed from V and 4 bases from J, the gap between germline ends came to 19 bases. The CDR3 has 17 residues. This CDR3 reads CASSLVGLGAPRETQYF. CDR3 coding DNA: TGTGCCAGCAGCTTAGTGGGACTGGGAGCCCCGAGAGAGACCCAGTACTTC. Full variable domain (remainder filled in from reference TRBV11-2 and TRBJ2-5): EAGVAQSPRYKIIEKRQSVAFWCNPISGHATLYWYQQILGQGPKLLIQFQNNGVVDDSQLPKDRFSAERLKGVDSTLKIQPAKLEDSAVYLCASSLVGLGAPRETQYFGPGTRLLVL.

This chain connects TRBV7-2 to TRBJ1-2, with D maybe TRBD1 (5 bases). CDR3 length equals 13 residues. Germline V gene sequence: CDR1 SGHTA, CDR2 FQGNSA. Trimming removed 5 bases at V and 8 bases at J, with 15 bases between. The CDR3 DNA reads as TGTGCCAGCAGCCCATCGCCAGGGCTGGGCTACACCTTC. Amino acids: CASSPSPGLGYTF.

The rearrangement uses TRBV5-1 and TRBJ2-7; TRBD1 matches at 7 bases. Trimming removed 2 bases from V and 0 bases from J; junction bases left unmatched: 5. This CDR3 is 15 amino acids long. The V gene's germline CDR1 is SGHRS and CDR2 YFSETQ. The CDR3 nucleotides are TGCGCCAGCAGCTTCCGGACAGGTAGCTCCTACGAGCAGTACTTC. It yields the protein CASSFRTGSSYEQYF.

In this sample, this clonotype turned up many times. Relative to the germline gene, one junction end is altered; a read error may explain this. The genes are TRBV7-7 and TRBJ2-1; D is unresolved. Germline-derived CDR1 and CDR2 are SSHAT and FNYEAQ (reference sequence). This CDR3 contains 13 residues. CDR3 residues: CASSLGPNNEQFF. In DNA, the CDR3 is TGTGCTAGCAGCTTGGGCCCCAACAATGAGCAGTTCTTC.